This T cell receptor (beta chain) came from a study of cytomegalovirus exposure and HLA in healthy donors. Whole-study findings and limits: TCR association rates varied by HLA locus in a later analysis, with DRB1 highest and HLA-C lowest. According to an earlier analysis, most TCR beta V segments yielded productive rearrangements about 87% or about 30% of the time. The authors judged a highly shared variant cluster likely a sequencing artifact. Most TCR sequences were uncommon, yet certain public TCRs appeared in many donors.

This clone appeared once. Its cognate antigen is unknown. The germline CDR1 and CDR2 sequences are KGHSH and LQKENI. This CDR3 is 14 amino acids long. V was cut by 6 bases and J by 1 base, with 12 bases left in between. Primers for the PCR totalled 60 Vbeta and 13 Jbeta. Sequencing was performed with immunoSEQ multiplex PCR; in TCRdb, only in-frame clones are kept and a portion is missing. Among around 100,000 clones listed, around three quarters were seen once. Sequencing was carried out using PBMCs. This receptor was identified in a woman between 35 and 50 years old in good health and CMV-seropositive. V usage is TRBV18 and J usage is TRBJ1-1, with a weak D call TRBD1 (5 bases). CDR3 amino acids: CASSKSGQNTEAFF. CDR3 DNA sequence: TGTGCCAGCTCGAAATCTGGACAGAACACTGAAGCTTTCTTT.